What follows is one T cell receptor (beta chain) and its context. The antigen remains undetermined. This entry comes from a study of T cell responses to AZD1222 COVID-19 vaccine. TCRdb's copy holds only in-frame clones and misses some; the assay was immunoSEQ multiplex PCR. The sample includes around 150,000 clones, roughly 92% of them seen just once. Study results and limitations: The donor group comprised mostly white British people and more females; the analysis possibly underestimated clonal diversity.

The germline V gene encodes CDR1 MRHNA and CDR2 SNTAGT. CDR3 length equals 15 residues. Trimming shortened V by 3 bases and J by 5 bases, and 13 bases separated the two germline ends. The clonotype originates from an adult in good health. Specimen: peripheral blood, collected on day 0 of AZD1222 vaccination. The chain has TRBV6-4 and TRBJ2-2; the D gene is possibly TRBD1 (6 bases). The CDR3 DNA reads TGTGCCAGCAGTGAAACGGACAGCCTAACCGGGGAGCTGTTTTTT. This gives the protein CASSETDSLTGELFF.